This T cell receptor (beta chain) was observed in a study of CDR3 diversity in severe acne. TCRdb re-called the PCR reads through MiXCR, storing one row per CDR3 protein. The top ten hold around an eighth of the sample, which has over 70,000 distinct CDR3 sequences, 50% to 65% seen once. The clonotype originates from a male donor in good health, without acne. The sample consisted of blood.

The CDR3, as DNA: TGTGCCAGCAGCGTTGTAAGTCTTCCGAATCAGCCCCAGCATTTT. Translating gives CASSVVSLPNQPQHF. This rearrangement joins TRBV7-9 to TRBJ1-5; no clear D. V was pared by 5 bases and J by 4 bases, with 15 bases between. Germline CDR1 SEHNR, CDR2 FQNEAQ (reference sequence). The CDR3 totals 15 residues.